One sample yielded the 24 T cell receptor beta chains listed below, sequenced in a study of blood T cell repertoires in COVID-19. Produced via immunoSEQ multiplex PCR; TCRdb's table is partial and in-frame only. The sample yields hundreds of thousands of clones, roughly 89% seen once. Sample: peripheral blood. All receptors derive from a man in his late teens or twenties with COVID-19, enrolled during active disease.

The rearrangement joins TRBV28 to TRBJ1-5, with D unclear. This CDR3 is 11 amino acids long. V gave up 8 bases and J gave up 6 bases, with 8 bases separating them. Germline-derived CDR1 and CDR2 are MDHEN and SYDVKM. CDR3 residues: CASSGVQPQHF. CDR3 DNA: TGTGCCAGCTCCGGGGTTCAGCCCCAGCATTTT.

This chain joins TRBV3-1 (or the pseudogene TRBV3-2) and TRBJ1-6; 7 bases match TRBD1. The germline V gene encodes CDR1 LGHDT and CDR2 YNNKEL (reference sequence). With V trimmed by 2 bases and J by 8 bases, 9 bases remained unmatched. The CDR3 loop spans 16 amino acids. Written as DNA, the CDR3 is TGTGCCAGCAGCCAATACGGAGGGGGCGGTGATTCACCCCTCCACTTT. Its translation is CASSQYGGGGDSPLHF.

V gene TRBV5-3 combines with J gene TRBJ1-6, with 8 nucleotides matching TRBD1. TRBV5-3 is identified as an open reading frame with a role that is uncertain. The J segment lost 5 bases and the V segment lost 6 bases, leaving 16 bases of the junction unmatched. The CDR3 is made up of 18 amino acids. The CDR3 loop is CARNGQGAESDNNSPLHF. The CDR3 DNA sequence: TGTGCCAGAAATGGACAGGGAGCGGAATCCGATAATAATTCACCCCTCCACTTT.

CDR3 amino acids: CASNRGGDEQYF. The CDR3 nucleotides are TGTGCCAGCAATAGAGGGGGGGACGAGCAGTACTTC. The rearrangement joins TRBV6-5 to TRBJ2-7, with D perhaps matching TRBD2 (7 bases). Germline assignment: CDR1 MNHEY and CDR2 SVGAGI. V was trimmed by 7 bases and J by 5 bases, leaving 12 bases between them. CDR3 size: 12 residues.

The V gene is TRBV5-4, the J gene TRBJ2-1, with 8 bases that match TRBD2. CDR1 is SGHNT, CDR2 YYREEE, per germline (reference sequence). J lost 10 bases, V lost 1 base, and 10 bases had no gene match. This CDR3 region has 15 residues. CDR3 in DNA: TGTGCCAGCAGCTTGAAGCGGGAGTCGTCTGGGGAGCAGTTCTTC. Translating gives CASSLKRESSGEQFF.

The genes are TRBV11-1 and TRBJ2-1, with 7 bases lining up with TRBD2. Germline lookup yields CDR1 SGHAT and CDR2 FQDESV (reference sequence). This CDR3 contains 15 residues. The trim removed 5 bases at V and 5 bases at J, leaving 9 bases unmatched. CDR3 protein: CASSEPGLPNNEQFF. The CDR3 nucleotides read TGTGCCAGCAGCGAACCGGGACTACCCAACAATGAGCAGTTCTTC.

The chain joins TRBV5-5 to TRBJ2-7; 8 bases align to TRBD1. The CDR3 has 16 residues. V lost 4 bases and J lost 0; bases outside the gene matches: 9. CDR1 and CDR2 from the germline V gene are SGHKS and YYEKEE (reference sequence). The CDR3 nucleotides are TGTGCCAGCAGCCTGACCCCGGGACAGGTCTCCTACGAGCAGTACTTC. It codes for CASSLTPGQVSYEQYF.

J is TRBJ2-3 and V is TRBV28, with a possible D match to TRBD2 (6 bases). This CDR3 spans 15 amino acids. Deletions cut 6 bases from V and 2 bases from J, with 15 bases between. Germline lookup yields CDR1 MDHEN and CDR2 SYDVKM. The CDR3 loop reads CASSRGRENTDTQYF. CDR3 bases: TGTGCCAGCAGCCGGGGACGGGAGAACACAGATACGCAGTATTTT.

This chain joins TRBV24-1 and TRBJ1-1, with a tentative D call TRBD1 (5 bases). Trimming took off 2 bases at V and 3 bases at J, with 18 bases between the two ends. The CDR3 spans 17 residues. CDR1 and CDR2 (germline): KGHDR, SFDVKD. The CDR3 nucleotides are TGTGCCACCAGTGATTATGAGGCCAGGGTTACGGACACTGAAGCTTTCTTT. Amino acids: CATSDYEARVTDTEAFF.

J is TRBJ2-1 and V is TRBV5-6, with 9 bases fitting TRBD2. The junction had 12 bases not matched to a gene; V was cut back by 4 bases and J by 4 bases. Germline V gene sequence: CDR1 SGHDT, CDR2 YYEEEE. This CDR3 comprises 17 residues. CDR3 in amino acids: CASSPPGVTSGYNEQFF. In nucleotides, the CDR3 is TGTGCCAGCAGCCCACCTGGGGTGACTAGCGGTTACAATGAGCAGTTCTTC.

In DNA form, the CDR3 reads TGTGCCAGCAGTTGGTCGGGGGGCCGTGATACGCAGTATTTT. Translating it yields CASSWSGGRDTQYF. The rearrangement links TRBV6-6 to TRBJ2-3; weak D call: TRBD2 (7 bases). This CDR3 region has 14 residues. V lost 4 bases and J lost 6, with 14 bases in between. CDR1 and CDR2 (germline): MNHNY, SVGAGI (reference sequence).

V and J are TRBV10-3 and TRBJ2-7; 7 bases align to TRBD1. CDR3 length equals 14 residues. V trimming: 3 bases; J trimming: 3 bases; junction bases outside the gene matches: 5. Germline loops: CDR1 ENHRY, CDR2 SYGVKD. CDR3 loop: CAISEGTEVYEQYF. The CDR3 nucleotides read TGTGCCATCAGTGAAGGGACAGAAGTCTACGAGCAGTACTTC.

This sequence joins TRBV4-1 and TRBJ1-1; no clear D gene. Trimming removed 4 bases from V and 0 bases from J, with 12 bases in between. From germline, CDR1 is MGHRA and CDR2 YSYEKL. The length of the CDR3 is 15 residues. This CDR3 reads CASSPHPHLNTEAFF. The DNA for the CDR3 is TGCGCCAGCAGCCCCCACCCACACCTGAACACTGAAGCTTTCTTT.

The chain combines TRBV12-5 with TRBJ1-1; TRBD1 matches at 7 bases. Germline V gives CDR1 LGHNT, CDR2 FRNRAP. This CDR3 is 13 amino acids long. V shed 5 bases, J shed 4 bases, and the junction held 4 bases outside the gene matches. In nucleotides, the CDR3 is TGTGCTAGTGGTCTGACAGGGTTCACTGAAGCTTTCTTT. Its translation: CASGLTGFTEAFF. The variable domain in full, with the rest retrieved from reference TRBV12-5 and TRBJ1-1, is DARVTQTPRHKVTEMGQEVTMRCQPILGHNTVFWYRQTMMQGLELLAYFRNRAPLDDSGMPKDRFSAEMPDATLATLKIQPSEPRDSAVYFCASGLTGFTEAFFGQGTRLTVV.

The chain is built from TRBV7-2 and TRBJ1-2; 8 bases are shared with TRBD1. The ends lost 1 base at V and 6 bases at J; junction bases unmatched: 13. The CDR3 runs to 17 residues. The germline V gene has CDR1 SGHTA and CDR2 FQGNSA. In DNA form, the CDR3 reads TGTGCCAGCAGCTTAGACGGTTCATTGTCAGGGGGCCATGGCTACACCTTC. This encodes CASSLDGSLSGGHGYTF.

The rearrangement links TRBV4-1 to TRBJ2-7; the match to TRBD1 covers 7 bases. The CDR3 extends over 13 amino acids. The J segment lost 4 bases and the V segment lost 8 bases, leaving 8 bases of the junction unmatched. Germline V CDR1 and CDR2: MGHRA, YSYEKL. The CDR3: CASGTGDEYEQYF. CDR3 DNA: TGCGCCAGCGGAACAGGGGACGAATACGAGCAGTACTTC.

As regards this clone: This same CDR3 is encoded by further DNA sequences in the sample. The V and J genes are TRBV3-1 (or the pseudogene TRBV3-2) and TRBJ1-1; TRBD1 matches 7 bases. The CDR3 is made up of 14 amino acids. After removal of 4 bases from V and 1 base from J, the junction contained 3 bases not matched to a gene. Per germline, CDR1 LGHDT and CDR2 YNNKEL (reference sequence). CDR3 region: CASSPQGGNTEAFF. CDR3 nucleotide sequence: TGTGCCAGCAGCCCTCAGGGGGGGAACACTGAAGCTTTCTTT.

CDR3 in DNA: TGTGCCAGCAGCCGATCGGGGAATCCAACAGATACGCAGTATTTT. It is translated as CASSRSGNPTDTQYF. The chain joins TRBV27 to TRBJ2-3; D may be TRBD2 (5 bases). Germline assignment: CDR1 MNHEY and CDR2 SMNVEV (reference sequence). This CDR3 has 15 residues. Trimming removed 6 bases at V and 3 bases at J, with 16 bases between.

The rearrangement uses TRBV28 and TRBJ2-5; 7 bases are shared with TRBD1. V shed 2 bases, J shed 5 bases, and the junction held 8 bases outside the gene matches. The CDR3 is made up of 15 amino acids. Germline values: CDR1 MDHEN, CDR2 SYDVKM. The CDR3 DNA reads as TGTGCCAGCAGTTTAGTGGGACAGTTGGGGGAGACCCAGTACTTC. Its protein is CASSLVGQLGETQYF.

The CDR3 region is CATRSSGEAFF. The CDR3 DNA reads TGTGCCACCCGCTCATCGGGTGAAGCTTTCTTT. The J gene is TRBJ1-1, the V gene TRBV28, with D unresolved. Trimming removed 10 bases from V and 7 bases from J, with 13 bases in between. The CDR3 sequence is 11 residues long. The V gene's germline CDR1 is MDHEN and CDR2 SYDVKM. The variable domain in full, completed from reference TRBV28 and TRBJ1-1, reads DVKVTQSSRYLVKRTGEKVFLECVQDMDHENMFWYRQDPGLGLRLIYFSYDVKMKEKGDIPEGYSVSREKKERFSLILESASTNQTSMYLCATRSSGEAFFGQGTRLTVV.

This chain joins TRBV2 and TRBJ2-5, with D perhaps TRBD1 (6 bases). Germline-derived CDR1 and CDR2 are SNHLY and FYNNEI. V lost 6 bases and J lost 2, with 13 bases in between. This CDR3 has 14 residues. CDR3 sequence (DNA): TGTGCCAGCAGCCACCTAGGGGGACAAGAGACCCAGTACTTC. Protein sequence: CASSHLGGQETQYF.

The chain is built from TRBV11-3 and TRBJ2-7; D might be TRBD1 (5 bases). Per germline, CDR1 SGHNT and CDR2 YENEEA. Trimming took off 1 base at V and 2 bases at J, with 18 bases between the two ends. The CDR3 totals 17 residues. Written as DNA, the CDR3 is TGTGCCAGCAGCTTAGGGCCTGGGTCCAGGGTCCCCTACGAGCAGTACTTC. This translates into CASSLGPGSRVPYEQYF.

This chain connects TRBV10-2 to TRBJ1-6; TRBD1 aligns across 11 bases. Trimming at V came to 6 bases and at J to 13 bases, leaving 5 bases not matched to a gene. This CDR3 comprises 13 residues. CDR1 is WSHSY, CDR2 SAAADI, per germline. CDR3 loop: CASSGQGAVPLHF. CDR3 coding DNA: TGCGCCAGCAGCGGACAGGGGGCAGTTCCCCTCCACTTT.

This chain uses TRBV7-2 with TRBJ1-4; D gene unclear. V was clipped by 5 bases and J by 0 bases, with 7 bases between them. CDR3 size: 14 residues. Germline-derived CDR1 and CDR2 are SGHTA and FQGNSA. Here the CDR3 DNA reads TGTGCCAGCAGCGCGTTTGCAACTAATGAAAAACTGTTTTTT. It yields the protein CASSAFATNEKLFF.